The T cell receptor beta chain under discussion was sequenced for a study of Graves' ophthalmopathy and Graves' hyperthyroidism. Trimming left V 5 bases short and J 4 bases short, with 11 bases between. The V gene's germline CDR1 is LNHDA and CDR2 SQIVND (reference sequence). This CDR3 comprises 13 residues. In its sample, this clonotype was seen a few times. Amplification of the TCR beta CDR3 regions used RNA transcripts (as template). The first-round RT-PCR employed HTBI primers together with the Qiagen OneStep RT-PCR kit. A multiplex PCR was then performed as the second round. TCRdb reprocessed the multiplex PCR reads with MiXCR, giving one entry per CDR3 protein. Among hundreds of thousands of distinct CDR3 sequences listed, about 24% were seen once.

The material sequenced was peripheral blood. The V call is TRBV19, the J call TRBJ1-1; D ambiguous. The origin of this receptor is a woman between 18 and 29 years old with stable Graves' hyperthyroidism. Some clones in this sample may be carry-over from other donors' samples. The CDR3 here is CASSDLEGTEAFF. In nucleotides, the CDR3 is TGTGCCAGTAGTGACTTAGAGGGCACTGAAGCTTTCTTT.